The T cell receptor beta chain described here comes from a study of T cell repertoires in cytomegalovirus infection. General observations from the study: HLA-C-restricted, CMV-specific TCR beta clonotypes were dominant ex vivo.

As to this clonotype: Its antigen is as yet unknown. Germline is not matched at one junction end, which may reflect a read error.

This CDR3 contains 12 residues. The germline V gene has CDR1 LGHDT and CDR2 YNNKEL (reference sequence). Each CDR3 protein is one row after TCRdb ran MiXCR on the reads. This table holds 290,000 or so distinct CDR3 sequences, approximately 8.9% found once. This TCR was recovered from a human donor in good health (CMV status not recorded). Some clones in this sample may be carry-over from other donors' samples. The chain employs TRBV3-1 and TRBJ2-1, with 8 bases matching TRBD2. Sequenced sample: PBMCs. The CDR3 sequence: CASSQERGGPVF. The CDR3 DNA is TGTGCCAGCAGCCAAGAACGGGGGGGCCCTGTCTTC.